The clone carrying this T cell receptor (beta chain) came up a few times. Germline CDR1 SGHTA, CDR2 FQGNSA. The CDR3 is 15 residues long. Trimming removed 1 base at V and 2 bases at J, with 12 bases between. Each cDNA held unique molecular identifiers, and template switching gave it a universal primer site. Each CDR3 protein is one row after TCRdb ran MiXCR on the 5' RACE reads. The repertoire includes 650,000 to 750,000 distinct CDR3 sequences, around 20% of them detected once, and 4% to 4.5% sits in the top ten. The data stem from a study of identical twins. This same sample was also taken into another study, of T cells expressing NK-cell markers. This second study says: The authors derived TCR beta repertoires from sorted CD3+CD56+NKG2C+, CD3+CD56+NKG2C- and CD3+CD56-NKG2C+ T cells. Seven sequenced donors out of eight were HCMV-seropositive, one seronegative.

The rearrangement links TRBV7-2 to TRBJ2-7; D assignment may be TRBD1 or TRBD2 (6 bases each). This TCR derives from a woman aged 18-30 years in good health. The source material was PBMCs. CDR3 sequence: CASSLGPGATYEQYF. The CDR3 DNA sequence: TGTGCCAGCAGCTTAGGCCCGGGGGCCACCTACGAGCAGTACTTC.